These 12 T cell receptor beta chains were all obtained from the same sample, sequenced in a study of shared clonotypes between healthy human individuals. Terminally differentiated effector memory CD45RA+ cells were excluded by CCR7 positive selection of CD45RO-negative cells. Produced via immunoSEQ multiplex PCR; TCRdb's table is partial and in-frame only. The data show about 680,000 clones, with just over 90% seen just once and about a quarter held by the top ten. Sequenced: naive CD8+ T cells sorted from blood. These receptors were obtained from a young man in good health.

This rearrangement joins TRBV7-9 to TRBJ2-3; 14 bases align to TRBD2. CDR3 length equals 17 residues. V gave up 5 bases and J gave up 4 bases; unmatched junction bases: 8. Germline V gene lookup returns CDR1 SEHNR and CDR2 FQNEAQ (reference sequence). The CDR3, as DNA: TGTGCCAGCAGCGAGAGGACTAGCGGGAGGCAAGCAGATACGCAGTATTTT. Protein: CASSERTSGRQADTQYF.

V is TRBV27 and J is TRBJ2-2, with 7 nucleotides matching TRBD2. Per germline, CDR1 MNHEY and CDR2 SMNVEV (reference sequence). With V trimmed by 3 bases and J by 1 base, 5 bases remained unmatched. CDR3 length equals 16 residues. The CDR3 DNA is TGTGCCAGCAGTTTCTCGCTAGCGGTGAACACCGGGGAGCTGTTTTTT. This encodes CASSFSLAVNTGELFF.

The chain joins TRBV9 to TRBJ2-7; 8 bases map to TRBD1. Trimming took 4 bases from V and 1 from J; bases not matched to a gene: 4. There are 14 residues in the CDR3. Germline V lookup: CDR1 SGDLS, CDR2 YYNGEE. CDR3 nucleotide sequence: TGTGCCAGCAGCCCTCAGGGGGCGTCCTACGAGCAGTACTTC. Encoded protein: CASSPQGASYEQYF.

The chain has TRBV29-1 and TRBJ2-1, with unresolved D. The CDR3 is made up of 15 amino acids. Deletions cut 5 bases from V and 0 bases from J, with 14 bases between. Looked up from germline, CDR1 is SQVTM and CDR2 is ANQGSEA. The CDR3 DNA is TGCAGCGTTACTCCTCAGGAAAGCTCCTACAATGAGCAGTTCTTC. Amino acids: CSVTPQESSYNEQFF.

The genes are TRBV27 and TRBJ1-4; D call uncertain. CDR3 length equals 13 residues. Per germline, CDR1 MNHEY and CDR2 SMNVEV (reference sequence). V shed 5 bases and J shed 7 bases, with 11 bases lying between them. The CDR3 DNA reads TGTGCCAGCAGTGGTTGGGGTAGTGAAAAACTGTTTTTT. This sequence encodes CASSGWGSEKLFF.

V and J are TRBV9 and TRBJ2-2, with 7 nucleotides matching TRBD1. Trimming took 5 bases from V and 7 from J; bases not matched to a gene: 2. CDR1 SGDLS and CDR2 YYNGEE come from the germline V gene. The CDR3 spans 12 residues. CDR3 region: CASSPGGGELFF. CDR3 bases: TGTGCCAGCAGTCCAGGGGGCGGGGAGCTGTTTTTT.

This sequence joins TRBV7-9 and TRBJ2-7; 12 bases fit TRBD2. From germline, CDR1 is SEHNR and CDR2 FQNEAQ (reference sequence). The CDR3 runs 17 residues. With V trimmed by 5 bases and J by 1 base, 9 bases remained unmatched. The CDR3 here is CASSGPGTSGSSYEQYF. CDR3 nucleotides: TGTGCCAGCAGCGGTCCGGGGACTAGCGGGTCGTCCTACGAGCAGTACTTC.

The table lists this clone with a count of one. This chain connects TRBV2 to TRBJ2-3; D might be TRBD2 (6 bases). Per the germline V gene, CDR1 is SNHLY and CDR2 is FYNNEI. CDR3 size: 16 residues. Trimming removed 2 bases from V and 3 bases from J, with 15 bases in between. CDR3 residues: CASSEKAGTVTDTQYF. DNA for the CDR3: TGTGCCAGCAGTGAAAAAGCCGGGACTGTGACAGATACGCAGTATTTT.

This clone was observed a handful of times. This chain uses TRBV7-8 with TRBJ2-7; 7 nucleotides match TRBD1. Trimming took 7 bases from V and 1 from J; bases not matched to a gene: 4. Germline V gene sequence: CDR1 SGHVS, CDR2 FQNEAQ. CDR3 size: 13 residues. The CDR3 DNA is TGTGCCAGCATCCAGGGGGTGTCCTACGAGCAGTACTTC. Residues: CASIQGVSYEQYF.

J is TRBJ1-2 and V is TRBV27, with D perhaps matching TRBD1 (5 bases). The germline V gene has CDR1 MNHEY and CDR2 SMNVEV (reference sequence). The CDR3 is 16 amino acids. V was cut by 5 bases and J by 5 bases, with 21 bases left in between. The CDR3 DNA reads as TGTGCCAGCAGTACAGGACCGGGGGGACGGCTGTATGGCTACACCTTC. Its protein is CASSTGPGGRLYGYTF.

The chain carries TRBV5-8 and TRBJ2-6, with D tentatively TRBD1 or TRBD2 (6 bases each). Trimming left V 8 bases short and J 1 base short, with 19 bases between. The CDR3 contains 17 residues. Germline CDR1 and CDR2: SGHTS and YDEGEE. The DNA of the CDR3 is TGTGCCAGTATCAACAGGGAGGTGATTTCTGGGGCCAACGTCCTGACTTTC. Translated, it gives CASINREVISGANVLTF.

In nucleotides, the CDR3 is TGTGCCAGCAGCGTATCATCGGGAGGGCCCAATGAGCAGTTCTTC. Translated: CASSVSSGGPNEQFF. The J gene is TRBJ2-1, the V gene TRBV9; TRBD2 matches 8 bases. The germline V gene encodes CDR1 SGDLS and CDR2 YYNGEE. Trimming took 1 base from V and 6 from J; bases not matched to a gene: 6. The CDR3 is 15 amino acids. Using reference TRBV9 and TRBJ2-1 for the parts outside the CDR3, the full variable domain is DSGVTQTPKHLITATGQRVTLRCSPRSGDLSVYWYQQSLDQGLQFLIQYYNGEERAKGNILERFSAQQFPDLHSELNLSSLELGDSALYFCASSVSSGGPNEQFFGPGTRLTVL.